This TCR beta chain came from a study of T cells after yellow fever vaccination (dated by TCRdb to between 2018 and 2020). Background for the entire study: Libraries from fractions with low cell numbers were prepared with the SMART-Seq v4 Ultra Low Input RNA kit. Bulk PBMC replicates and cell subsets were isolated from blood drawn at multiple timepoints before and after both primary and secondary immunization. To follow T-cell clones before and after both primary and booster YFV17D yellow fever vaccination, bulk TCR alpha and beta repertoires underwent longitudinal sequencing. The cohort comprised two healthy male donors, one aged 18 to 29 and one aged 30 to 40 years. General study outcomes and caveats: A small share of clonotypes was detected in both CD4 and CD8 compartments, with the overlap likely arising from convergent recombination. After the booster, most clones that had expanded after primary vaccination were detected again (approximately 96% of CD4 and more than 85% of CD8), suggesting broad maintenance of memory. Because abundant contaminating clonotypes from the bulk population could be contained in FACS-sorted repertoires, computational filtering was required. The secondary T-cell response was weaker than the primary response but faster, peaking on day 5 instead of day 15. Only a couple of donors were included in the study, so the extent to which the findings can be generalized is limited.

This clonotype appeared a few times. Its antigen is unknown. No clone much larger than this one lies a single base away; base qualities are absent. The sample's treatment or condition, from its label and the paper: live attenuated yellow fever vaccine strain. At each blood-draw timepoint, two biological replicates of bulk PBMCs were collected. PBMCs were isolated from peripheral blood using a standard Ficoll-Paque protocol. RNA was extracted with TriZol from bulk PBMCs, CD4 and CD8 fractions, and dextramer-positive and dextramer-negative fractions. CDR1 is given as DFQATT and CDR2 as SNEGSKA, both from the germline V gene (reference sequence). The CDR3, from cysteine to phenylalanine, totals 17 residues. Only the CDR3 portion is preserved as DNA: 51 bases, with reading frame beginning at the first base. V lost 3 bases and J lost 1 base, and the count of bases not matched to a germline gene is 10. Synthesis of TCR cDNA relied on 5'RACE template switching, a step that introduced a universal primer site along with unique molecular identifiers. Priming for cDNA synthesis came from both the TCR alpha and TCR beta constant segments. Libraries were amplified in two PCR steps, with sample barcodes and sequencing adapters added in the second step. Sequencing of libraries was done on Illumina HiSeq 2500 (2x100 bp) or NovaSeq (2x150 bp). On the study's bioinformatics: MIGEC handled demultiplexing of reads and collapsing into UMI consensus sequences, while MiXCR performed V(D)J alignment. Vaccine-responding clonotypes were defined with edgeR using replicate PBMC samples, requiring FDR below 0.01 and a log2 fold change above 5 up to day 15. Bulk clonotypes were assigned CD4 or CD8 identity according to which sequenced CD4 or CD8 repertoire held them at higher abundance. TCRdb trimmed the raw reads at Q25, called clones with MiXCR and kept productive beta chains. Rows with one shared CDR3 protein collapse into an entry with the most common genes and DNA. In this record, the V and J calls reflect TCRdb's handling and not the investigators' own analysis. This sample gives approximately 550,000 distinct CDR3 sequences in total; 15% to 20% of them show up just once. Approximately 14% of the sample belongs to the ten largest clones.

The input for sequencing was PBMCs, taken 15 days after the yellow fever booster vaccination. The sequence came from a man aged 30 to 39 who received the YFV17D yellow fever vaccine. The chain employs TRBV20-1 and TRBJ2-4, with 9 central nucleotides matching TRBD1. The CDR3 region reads CSARGQGIVGAKNIQYF. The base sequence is TGCAGTGCTAGGGGACAGGGCATTGTAGGTGCCAAAAACATTCAGTACTTC.